The TCR beta chain under discussion was sequenced for a study of early T cells in non-severe SARS-CoV-2 infection. This clonotype occurred many times. This CDR3 has 15 residues. V lost 0 bases to trimming and J lost 2 bases, with 9 bases between them. The V gene's germline CDR1 is SGDLS and CDR2 YYNGEE. In the library, individual cDNA molecules carried attached unique molecular identifiers. Via MiXCR, TCRdb re-called the 5' RACE reads, giving one row per CDR3 protein. The sample has about 110,000 distinct CDR3 sequences, 12% seen once. The sequence came from an adult who was a healthcare worker with PCR-confirmed SARS-CoV-2 infection or an uninfected control (not recorded which). The V gene is TRBV9, the J gene TRBJ2-1, with no clear D. The source material was whole blood. The CDR3 DNA is TGTGCCAGCAGCGTAGGTCTGAGAACCTACAATGAGCAGTTCTTC. Protein sequence: CASSVGLRTYNEQFF. Variable domain in full (rest from reference TRBV9 and TRBJ2-1): DSGVTQTPKHLITATGQRVTLRCSPRSGDLSVYWYQQSLDQGLQFLIQYYNGEERAKGNILERFSAQQFPDLHSELNLSSLELGDSALYFCASSVGLRTYNEQFFGPGTRLTVL.